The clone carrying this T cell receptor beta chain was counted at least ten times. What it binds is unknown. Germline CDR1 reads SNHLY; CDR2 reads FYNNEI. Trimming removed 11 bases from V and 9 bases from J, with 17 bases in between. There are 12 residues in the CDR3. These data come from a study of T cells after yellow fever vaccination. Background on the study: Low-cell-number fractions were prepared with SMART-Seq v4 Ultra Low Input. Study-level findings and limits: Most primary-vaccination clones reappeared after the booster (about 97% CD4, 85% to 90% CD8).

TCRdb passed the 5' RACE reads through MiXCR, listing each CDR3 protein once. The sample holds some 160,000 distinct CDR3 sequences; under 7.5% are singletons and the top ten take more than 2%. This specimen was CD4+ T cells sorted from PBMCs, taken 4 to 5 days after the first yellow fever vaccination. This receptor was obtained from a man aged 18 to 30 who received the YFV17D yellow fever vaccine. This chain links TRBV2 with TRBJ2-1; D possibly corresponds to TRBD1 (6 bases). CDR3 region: CAGRPQGPEQFF. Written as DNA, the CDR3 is TGTGCCGGCCGGCCCCAGGGGCCTGAGCAGTTCTTC.